These T cell receptor beta chains were read from a single sample in a study of PD-L1 blockade in urothelial cancer. Measured with immunoSEQ multiplex PCR; TCRdb has only the in-frame clones, and not every one. The sample consists of approximately 70,000 clones, 84% of them appearing once. Sequenced material: PBMCs, taken around atezolizumab (anti-PD-L1) treatment. These receptors all stem from a woman in her 70s with urothelial cancer. CDR3s include the opening cysteine and the closing phenylalanine or tryptophan. Each record gives: clone size, CDR3 length, V gene, J gene, D gene, CDR3 DNA, CDR3 protein. D genes are given only for firm matches. Size is omitted from some rows. Given values are once, few, many or a class for expanded clones.

.	17	TRBV7-2	TRBJ2-1	TRBD2	TGTGCCAGCAGCTTATCTCCGTCTAGCGGGCTACTCAATGAGCAGTTCTTC	CASSLSPSSGLLNEQFF
.	14	TRBV15	TRBJ2-1	TRBD2	TGTGCCACCAGCAGGAGGACTAGCCGAAATGAGCAGTTCTTC	CATSRRTSRNEQFF
.	16	TRBV5-4	TRBJ2-7	.	TGTGCCAGCAGCTTGGCCAGGGACACGAGCTCCTACGAGCAGTACTTC	CASSLARDTSSYEQYF
.	15	TRBV7-2	TRBJ2-5	TRBD2	TGTGCCAGCAGCTTAGAAATCTCGGGGGGAGAGACCCAGTACTTC	CASSLEISGGETQYF
.	15	TRBV5-1	TRBJ2-7	.	TGCGCCAGCAGCTTGGAAGTCACCGGACTCTACGAGCAGTACTTC	CASSLEVTGLYEQYF
once	14	TRBV28	TRBJ2-1	.	TGTGCCAGCAGTTTTCGCGGTTTCTACAATGAGCAGTTCTTC	CASSFRGFYNEQFF
.	16	TRBV7-6	TRBJ2-1	TRBD2	TGTGCCAGCAGCTTATTCGGACTAGCGGAATACAATGAGCAGTTCTTC	CASSLFGLAEYNEQFF
.	15	TRBV10-3	TRBJ2-3	TRBD2	TGTGCCACCGGGACTAGCGGGGTTTCCACAGATACGCAGTATTTT	CATGTSGVSTDTQYF
.	15	TRBV2	TRBJ2-2	.	TGTGCCAGCAGCCGGTCAAACGGGGACACCGGGGAGCTGTTTTTT	CASSRSNGDTGELFF
.	18	TRBV7-8	TRBJ2-2	.	TGTGCCAGCAGCTTACGGTCTTTAGCGGTCGCGAACACCGGGGAGCTGTTTTTT	CASSLRSLAVANTGELFF
.	17	TRBV5-6	TRBJ2-7	.	TGTGCCAGCAGCTTACCGGGGGTCGCGCCGAGCTCCTACGAGCAGTACTTC	CASSLPGVAPSSYEQYF
.	16	TRBV2	TRBJ1-4	TRBD1	TGTGCCAGCAGTGTGGGATCCGGGACAGGGGGTGAAAAACTGTTTTTT	CASSVGSGTGGEKLFF
.	12	TRBV5-4	TRBJ2-7	TRBD2	TGTGCCAGCAGCCGGGGGGTAGCCGAGCAGTACTTC	CASSRGVAEQYF
.	14	TRBV7-2	TRBJ2-5	.	TGTGCCAGCAGCTTAGGTGGTGCGGCGGAGACCCAGTACTTC	CASSLGGAAETQYF
.	13	TRBV11-2	TRBJ1-6	.	TGTGCCAGCAGCTTGGTGGCTTATTCACCCCTCCACTTT	CASSLVAYSPLHF